Listed below are T cell receptor beta chains from one sample, sequenced in a study of identical twins. TCRdb independently ran MiXCR on the 5' RACE reads; one entry per CDR3 protein. Of about 470,000 distinct CDR3 sequences in the sample, roughly 26% are singletons; the top ten hold about 2.9%. A further study also used this sample, focusing on T cells expressing NK-cell markers.

The sequenced material came from CD4+ T cells sorted from blood. These receptors all come from a woman aged 18 to 35 in good health. Both conserved end residues are part of each CDR3. D genes are given only for firm matches. Expanded clones get a size class; other rows say once, few or many, or leave the size out.

v_call	d_call	clone_size	j_call	cdr3_aa	cdr3_nt
TRBV21-1	NA	NA	TRBJ2-7	CASIKGGAVEEQYF	TGTGCCAGCATAAAGGGCGGGGCCGTCGAGGAGCAGTACTTC
TRBV5-1	TRBD1	once	TRBJ1-2	CASSPRTGIDYGYTF	TGCGCCAGCAGCCCCAGGACAGGAATCGACTATGGCTACACCTTC
TRBV5-1	TRBD1	NA	TRBJ2-3	CASSLPGTGLGDTQYF	TGCGCCAGCAGCTTACCCGGGACAGGGCTTGGAGATACGCAGTATTTT
TRBV7-9	TRBD2	few	TRBJ2-1	CASSPKGLAGDGEQFF	TGTGCCAGCAGCCCTAAGGGACTAGCGGGGGACGGTGAGCAGTTCTTC
TRBV7-6	NA	few	TRBJ2-2	CASSSGTSNTGELFF	TGTGCCAGCAGCTCCGGGACGTCGAACACCGGGGAGCTGTTTTTT
TRBV10-3	NA	NA	TRBJ2-3	CAIREGASTDTQYF	TGTGCCATCAGGGAGGGGGCCAGCACAGATACGCAGTATTTT
TRBV19	TRBD2	few	TRBJ2-1	CASSIGGGGAVNEQFF	TGTGCCAGTAGTATAGGTGGCGGGGGGGCCGTCAATGAGCAGTTCTTC
TRBV27	NA	NA	TRBJ1-2	CASSRQNRYAGYTF	TGTGCCAGCAGCCGACAGAACCGCTATGCTGGCTACACCTTC
TRBV20-1	NA	NA	TRBJ1-1	CSARAMGGLNTEAFF	TGCAGTGCTCGAGCTATGGGCGGACTGAACACTGAAGCTTTCTTT
TRBV7-9	TRBD1	few	TRBJ2-1	CASSSRQGWNEQFF	TGTGCCAGCAGCTCTCGACAGGGCTGGAATGAGCAGTTCTTC
TRBV5-6	TRBD2	few	TRBJ2-4	CASSLGRTRVNIQYF	TGTGCCAGCAGCTTGGGGCGGACTAGGGTAAACATTCAGTACTTC
TRBV20-1	TRBD2	NA	TRBJ2-7	CSARAAGVSYEQYF	TGCAGTGCTAGAGCGGCGGGAGTCTCCTACGAGCAGTACTTC
TRBV9	NA	few	TRBJ1-4	CASSVGLGGREKLFF	TGTGCCAGCAGCGTAGGTCTGGGGGGACGGGAAAAACTGTTTTTT
TRBV5-1	NA	many	TRBJ1-1	CASSFRVNTEAFF	TGCGCCAGCAGCTTTCGGGTGAACACTGAAGCTTTCTTT
TRBV6-1	TRBD2	NA	TRBJ2-7	CASSLSAGGAYEQYF	TGTGCCAGCAGCCTGTCGGCGGGAGGAGCCTACGAGCAGTACTTC
TRBV7-9	NA	NA	TRBJ2-1	CASSFGLINEQFF	TGTGCCAGCAGCTTCGGGTTAATAAATGAGCAGTTCTTC
TRBV5-1	NA	NA	TRBJ2-3	CASSPAGATDTQYF	TGCGCCAGCAGCCCCGCGGGGGCGACAGATACGCAGTATTTT
TRBV29-1	NA	NA	TRBJ2-7	CSVSAYQPSYEQYF	TGCAGCGTTAGCGCCTACCAACCCTCCTACGAGCAGTACTTC
TRBV10-3	TRBD1	NA	TRBJ1-2	CAIRRTGLSPYGYTF	TGTGCCATCAGGCGGACAGGGCTATCCCCCTATGGCTACACCTTC
TRBV12-3/TRBV12-4	NA	NA	TRBJ2-7	CASSLWGPSYEQYF	TGTGCCAGCAGTTTATGGGGGCCCTCCTACGAGCAGTACTTC
TRBV25-1	NA	NA	TRBJ1-2	CASSDELNYGYTF	TGTGCCAGCAGTGACGAATTAAACTATGGCTACACCTTC
TRBV7-2	NA	NA	TRBJ2-7	CASSLRAGERVEQYF	TGTGCCAGCAGCTTAAGGGCAGGGGAAAGGGTTGAGCAGTACTTC
TRBV7-6	NA	NA	TRBJ1-4	CAISPAGEKLFF	TGTGCCATCTCACCCGCGGGGGAAAAACTGTTTTTT
TRBV12-3/TRBV12-4	NA	NA	TRBJ2-6	CASSIRFSGDVSSGANVLTF	TGTGCCAGCAGCATTCGTTTTTCAGGGGATGTTAGCTCTGGGGCCAACGTCCTGACTTTC
TRBV5-4	TRBD1	few	TRBJ2-5	CASSPHRGHQETQYF	TGTGCCAGCAGCCCCCACAGGGGGCATCAAGAGACCCAGTACTTC
TRBV9	NA	few	TRBJ2-5	CASSVAPGRLETQYF	TGTGCCAGCAGCGTAGCCCCAGGGAGGTTAGAGACCCAGTACTTC
TRBV20-1	NA	NA	TRBJ2-5	CSAGSRILETQYF	TGCAGTGCTGGATCCCGCATCCTGGAGACCCAGTACTTC
TRBV29-1	NA	few	TRBJ2-7	CSVLRGNEQYF	TGCAGCGTTTTGAGGGGGAACGAGCAGTACTTC
TRBV4-2	NA	many	TRBJ2-3	CASSQDTGTDTQYF	TGTGCCAGCAGCCAAGATACCGGCACAGATACGCAGTATTTT
TRBV9	TRBD1	few	TRBJ1-1	CASSATGVRTEAFF	TGTGCCAGCAGCGCGACAGGGGTGAGGACTGAAGCTTTCTTT
TRBV10-3	NA	NA	TRBJ2-7	CAISEGRGSYEQYF	TGTGCCATCAGTGAAGGAAGGGGGTCCTACGAGCAGTACTTC
TRBV12-3/TRBV12-4	NA	NA	TRBJ1-6	CASRAAGISPLHF	TGTGCCAGCAGGGCCGCAGGGATTTCACCCCTCCACTTT
TRBV5-1	TRBD2	NA	TRBJ2-1	CASSFGGGPENEQFF	TGCGCCAGCAGCTTTGGGGGAGGGCCTGAGAATGAGCAGTTCTTC
TRBV2	NA	few	TRBJ2-3	CASSEVGTDTKYF	TGTGCCAGCAGTGAAGTGGGTACAGATACGAAGTATTTT
TRBV5-1	NA	many	TRBJ1-1	CASSLEQNTEAFF	TGCGCCAGCAGCTTGGAACAGAACACTGAAGCTTTCTTT
TRBV11-1	NA	NA	TRBJ2-6	CASSLPKVLNSGANVLTF	TGTGCCAGCAGCTTACCAAAGGTGCTCAACTCTGGGGCCAACGTCCTGACTTTC
TRBV7-9	NA	few	TRBJ2-7	CASSLSQASNEQYF	TGTGCCAGCAGCTTATCACAGGCTAGCAACGAGCAGTACTTC
TRBV24-1	NA	few	TRBJ2-5	CATSEGAPYQETQYF	TGTGCCACCAGTGAGGGGGCCCCGTACCAAGAGACCCAGTACTTC
TRBV6-2/TRBV6-3	NA	NA	TRBJ2-7	CASSYSAPPEQYF	TGTGCCAGCAGTTACTCGGCTCCACCAGAGCAGTACTTC
TRBV5-6	TRBD1	NA	TRBJ2-5	CASSFRGQGETQYF	TGTGCCAGCAGCTTCAGGGGGCAAGGAGAGACCCAGTACTTC
TRBV7-8	TRBD2	few	TRBJ2-7	CASSLSSLAGAYEQYF	TGTGCCAGCAGCTTAAGTTCGTTAGCGGGAGCTTACGAGCAGTACTTC
TRBV14	TRBD2	NA	TRBJ2-1	CASSQSVSSGRNEQFF	TGTGCCAGCAGCCAATCTGTTTCGAGCGGGAGAAATGAGCAGTTCTTC
TRBV12-3/TRBV12-4	TRBD2	NA	TRBJ2-5	CASSFNSGGETQYF	TGTGCCAGCAGTTTCAATAGCGGGGGAGAGACCCAGTACTTC
TRBV20-1	NA	NA	TRBJ2-7	CSARDRGTEQYF	TGCAGTGCTAGAGATAGAGGAACCGAGCAGTACTTC
TRBV12-3/TRBV12-4	TRBD2	few	TRBJ2-7	CASSLRTSPTADHHF	TGTGCCAGCAGTCTCCGGACTAGCCCAACAGCGGACCACCACTTC
TRBV11-2	TRBD2	once	TRBJ2-7	CASSVRGGVISEQYF	TGTGCCAGCAGCGTCCGGGGGGGCGTTATAAGCGAGCAGTACTTC
TRBV18	NA	many	TRBJ2-3	CASSRTQSTSTDTQYF	TGTGCCAGCTCCCGGACACAGTCTACTAGCACAGATACGCAGTATTTT
TRBV7-9	TRBD1	few	TRBJ1-1	CASSGTGLNTEAFF	TGTGCCAGCAGCGGGACAGGCCTGAACACTGAAGCTTTCTTT
TRBV14	TRBD2	NA	TRBJ2-6	CASGRLASAGANVLTF	TGTGCCAGCGGTAGACTAGCATCCGCTGGGGCCAACGTCCTGACTTTC
TRBV6-1	NA	few	TRBJ2-1	CASSPGPPLYNEQFF	TGTGCCAGCAGTCCGGGGCCCCCTCTATACAATGAGCAGTTCTTC
TRBV18	NA	NA	TRBJ1-4	CASSATGPHEKLFF	TGTGCCAGCTCAGCGACAGGACCCCATGAAAAACTGTTTTTT
TRBV29-1	TRBD1	many	TRBJ2-7	CSVGFPTGARYEQYF	TGCAGCGTTGGCTTTCCGACAGGGGCTCGATACGAGCAGTACTTC
TRBV6-2/TRBV6-3	NA	NA	TRBJ2-4	CASRHGTRALIQYF	TGTGCCAGCAGGCACGGTACCCGTGCTTTAATTCAGTACTTC
TRBV20-1	TRBD1	NA	TRBJ2-7	CSATGTGYYEQYF	TGCAGTGCTACCGGGACAGGATACTACGAGCAGTACTTC
TRBV5-1	TRBD1	few	TRBJ2-3	CASSFGDRDTDTQYF	TGCGCCAGCAGCTTTGGGGACAGGGATACAGATACGCAGTATTTT